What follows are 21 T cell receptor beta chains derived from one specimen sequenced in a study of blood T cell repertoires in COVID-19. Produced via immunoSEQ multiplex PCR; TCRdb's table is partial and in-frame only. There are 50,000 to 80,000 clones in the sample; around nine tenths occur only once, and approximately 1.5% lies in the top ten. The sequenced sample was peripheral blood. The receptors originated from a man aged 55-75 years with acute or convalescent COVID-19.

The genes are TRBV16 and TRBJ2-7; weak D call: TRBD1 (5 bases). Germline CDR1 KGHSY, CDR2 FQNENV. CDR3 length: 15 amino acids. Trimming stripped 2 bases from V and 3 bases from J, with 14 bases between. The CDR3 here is CASSQQGEGVYEQYF. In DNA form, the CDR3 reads TGTGCCAGCAGCCAACAAGGGGAAGGGGTCTACGAGCAGTACTTC.

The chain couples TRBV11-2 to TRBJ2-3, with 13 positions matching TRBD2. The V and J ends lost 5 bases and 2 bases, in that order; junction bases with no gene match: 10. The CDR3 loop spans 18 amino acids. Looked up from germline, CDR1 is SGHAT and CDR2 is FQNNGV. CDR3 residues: CASSLTGTSGTYTDTQYF. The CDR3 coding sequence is TGTGCCAGCAGCCTCACCGGGACTAGCGGGACCTACACAGATACGCAGTATTTT.

The DNA for the CDR3 is TGCAGCGTTGGTCGGACACCGGCCTACGAGCAGTACTTC. It is translated as CSVGRTPAYEQYF. V usage is TRBV29-1 and J usage is TRBJ2-7, with D possibly being TRBD1 (5 bases). Germline CDR1 SQVTM, CDR2 ANQGSEA. V lost 4 bases, J lost 2 bases, and 12 bases lay in between. The CDR3 extends over 13 amino acids.

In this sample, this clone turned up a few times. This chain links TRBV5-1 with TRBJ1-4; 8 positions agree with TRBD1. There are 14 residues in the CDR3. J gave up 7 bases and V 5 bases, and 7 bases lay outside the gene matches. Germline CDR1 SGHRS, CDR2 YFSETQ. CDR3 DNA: TGCGCCAGCAGAGACGCCGGGACAGGTGAAAAACTGTTTTTT. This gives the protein CASRDAGTGEKLFF.

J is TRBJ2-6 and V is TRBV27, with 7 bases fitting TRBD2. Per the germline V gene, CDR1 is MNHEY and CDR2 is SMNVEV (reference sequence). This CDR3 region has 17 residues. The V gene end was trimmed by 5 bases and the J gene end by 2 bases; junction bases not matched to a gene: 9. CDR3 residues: CASSPRGGSAGANVLTF. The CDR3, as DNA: TGTGCCAGCAGTCCCCGGGGAGGGTCGGCTGGGGCCAACGTCCTGACTTTC.

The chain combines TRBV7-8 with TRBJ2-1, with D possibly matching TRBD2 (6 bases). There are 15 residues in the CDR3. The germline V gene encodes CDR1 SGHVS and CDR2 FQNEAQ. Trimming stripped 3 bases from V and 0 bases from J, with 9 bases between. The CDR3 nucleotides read TGTGCCAGCAGCTTGGAGGGGAGCTCCTACAATGAGCAGTTCTTC. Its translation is CASSLEGSSYNEQFF.

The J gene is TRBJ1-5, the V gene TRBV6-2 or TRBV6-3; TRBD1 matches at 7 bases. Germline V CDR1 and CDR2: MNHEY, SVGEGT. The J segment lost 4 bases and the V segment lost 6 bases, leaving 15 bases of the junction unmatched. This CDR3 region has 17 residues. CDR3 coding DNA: TGTGCCAGCAGCCTACGAAACTCCCGGGACAGAAATCAGCCCCAGCATTTT. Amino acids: CASSLRNSRDRNQPQHF.

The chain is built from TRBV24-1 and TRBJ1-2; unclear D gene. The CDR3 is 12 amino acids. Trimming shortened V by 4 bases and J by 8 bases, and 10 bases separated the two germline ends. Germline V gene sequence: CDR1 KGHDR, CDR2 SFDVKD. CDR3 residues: CATSDYHFGYTF. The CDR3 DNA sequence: TGTGCCACCAGTGACTACCACTTCGGCTACACCTTC.

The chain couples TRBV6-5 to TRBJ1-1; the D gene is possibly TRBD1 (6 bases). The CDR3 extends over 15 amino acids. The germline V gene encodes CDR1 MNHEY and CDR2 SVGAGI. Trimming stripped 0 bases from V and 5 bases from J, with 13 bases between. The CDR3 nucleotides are TGTGCCAGCAGTTACTCATCAGGGGATTGGACTGAAGCTTTCTTT. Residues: CASSYSSGDWTEAFF.

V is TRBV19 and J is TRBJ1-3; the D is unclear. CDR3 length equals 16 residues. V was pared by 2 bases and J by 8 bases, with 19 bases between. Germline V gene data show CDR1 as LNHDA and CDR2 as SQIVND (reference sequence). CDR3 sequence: CASSIYESRASHTIYF. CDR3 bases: TGTGCCAGTAGTATATACGAGAGTCGCGCGAGCCACACCATATATTTT.

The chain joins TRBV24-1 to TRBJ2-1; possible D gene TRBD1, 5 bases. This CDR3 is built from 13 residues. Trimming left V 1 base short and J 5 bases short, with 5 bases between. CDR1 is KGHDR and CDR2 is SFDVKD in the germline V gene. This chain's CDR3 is CATSDLGDNEQFF. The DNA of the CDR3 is TGTGCCACCAGTGATTTAGGGGACAATGAGCAGTTCTTC.

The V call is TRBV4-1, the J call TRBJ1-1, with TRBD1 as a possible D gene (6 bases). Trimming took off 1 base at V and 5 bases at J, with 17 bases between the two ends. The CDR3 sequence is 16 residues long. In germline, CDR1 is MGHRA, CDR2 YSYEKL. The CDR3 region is CASSQVHWAGVTEAFF. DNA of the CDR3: TGCGCCAGCAGCCAAGTTCATTGGGCAGGGGTTACTGAAGCTTTCTTT.

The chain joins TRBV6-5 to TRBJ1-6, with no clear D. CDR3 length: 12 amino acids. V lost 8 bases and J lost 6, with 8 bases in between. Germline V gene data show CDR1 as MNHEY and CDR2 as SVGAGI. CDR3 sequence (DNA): TGTGCCAGCGGCAGGTCTAATTCACCCCTCCACTTT. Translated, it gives CASGRSNSPLHF.

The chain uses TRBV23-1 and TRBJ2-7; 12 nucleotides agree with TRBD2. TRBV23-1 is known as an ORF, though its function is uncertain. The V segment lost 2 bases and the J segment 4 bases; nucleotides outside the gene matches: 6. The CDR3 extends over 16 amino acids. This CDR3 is CASSQGSGLAGYEQYF. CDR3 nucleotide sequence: TGCGCCAGCAGTCAAGGGTCCGGACTAGCGGGGTACGAGCAGTACTTC.

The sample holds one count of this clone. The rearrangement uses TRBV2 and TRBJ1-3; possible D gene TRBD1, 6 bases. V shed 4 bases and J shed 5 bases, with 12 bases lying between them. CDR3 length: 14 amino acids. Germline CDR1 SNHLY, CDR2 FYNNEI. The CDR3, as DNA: TGTGCCAGCAGTGTTGGACAGCCTAGAAACACCATATATTTT. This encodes CASSVGQPRNTIYF.

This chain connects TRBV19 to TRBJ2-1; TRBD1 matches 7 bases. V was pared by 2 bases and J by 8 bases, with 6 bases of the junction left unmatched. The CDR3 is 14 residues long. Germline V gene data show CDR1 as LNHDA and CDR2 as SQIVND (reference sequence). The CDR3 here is CASSISGTVHEQFF. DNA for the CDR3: TGTGCCAGTAGTATAAGTGGGACAGTCCATGAGCAGTTCTTC.

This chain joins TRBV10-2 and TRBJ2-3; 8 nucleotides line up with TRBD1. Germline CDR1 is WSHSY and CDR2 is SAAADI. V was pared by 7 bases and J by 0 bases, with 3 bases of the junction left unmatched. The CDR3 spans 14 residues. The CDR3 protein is CASNDRGSTDTQYF. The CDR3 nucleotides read TGCGCCAGCAACGACAGGGGTAGCACAGATACGCAGTATTTT.

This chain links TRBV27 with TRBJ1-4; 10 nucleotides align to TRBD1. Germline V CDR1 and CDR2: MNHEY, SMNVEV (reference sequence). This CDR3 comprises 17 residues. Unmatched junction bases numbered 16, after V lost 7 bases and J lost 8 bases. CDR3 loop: CASKPGQGRKNWEKLFF. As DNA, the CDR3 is TGTGCCAGCAAACCGGGACAGGGGCGTAAGAATTGGGAAAAACTGTTTTTT.

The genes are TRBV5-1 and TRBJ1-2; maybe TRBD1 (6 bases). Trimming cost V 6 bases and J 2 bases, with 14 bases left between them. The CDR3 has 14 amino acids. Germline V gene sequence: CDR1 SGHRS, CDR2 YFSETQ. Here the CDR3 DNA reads TGCGCCAGCAACCCTCTAGGGGGAAACTATGGCTACACCTTC. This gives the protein CASNPLGGNYGYTF. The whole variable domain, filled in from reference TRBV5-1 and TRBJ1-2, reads KAGVTQTPRYLIKTRGQQVTLSCSPISGHRSVSWYQQTPGQGLQFLFEYFSETQRNKGNFPGRFSGRQFSNSRSEMNVSTLELGDSALYLCASNPLGGNYGYTFGSGTRLTVV.

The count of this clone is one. This CDR3 is CASSVRAGVETQYF. The CDR3 bases are TGTGCCAGCAGCGTGAGAGCGGGGGTGGAGACCCAGTACTTC. The chain employs TRBV9 and TRBJ2-5, with 8 bases lining up with TRBD2. The V and J ends lost 2 bases and 5 bases, in that order; junction bases with no gene match: 5. Looked up from germline, CDR1 is SGDLS and CDR2 is YYNGEE. CDR3 length: 14 amino acids.

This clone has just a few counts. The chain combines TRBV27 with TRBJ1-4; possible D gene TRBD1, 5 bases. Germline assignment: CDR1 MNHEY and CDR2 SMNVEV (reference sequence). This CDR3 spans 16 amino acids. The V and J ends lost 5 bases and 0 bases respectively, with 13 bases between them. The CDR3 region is CASSRQTATTNEKLFF. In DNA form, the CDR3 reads TGTGCCAGCAGTCGACAGACTGCAACAACTAATGAAAAACTGTTTTTT.